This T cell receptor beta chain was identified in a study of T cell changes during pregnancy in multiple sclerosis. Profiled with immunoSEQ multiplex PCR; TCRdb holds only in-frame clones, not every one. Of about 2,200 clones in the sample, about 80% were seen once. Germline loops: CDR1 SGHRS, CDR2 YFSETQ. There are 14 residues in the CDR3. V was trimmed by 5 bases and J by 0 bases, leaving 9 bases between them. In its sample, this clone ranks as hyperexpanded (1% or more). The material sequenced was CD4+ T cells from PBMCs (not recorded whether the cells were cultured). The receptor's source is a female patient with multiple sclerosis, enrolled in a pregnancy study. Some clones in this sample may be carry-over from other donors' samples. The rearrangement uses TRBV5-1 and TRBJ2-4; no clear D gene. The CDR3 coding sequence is TGCGCCAGCAGTTCTAACGGAGCCAAAAACATTCAGTACTTC. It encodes CASSSNGAKNIQYF.